The 15 T cell receptor beta chains below come from one sample, sequenced in a study of Ad26.COV2.S vaccination and SARS-CoV-2 variants (dated by TCRdb to the early 2020s). This specimen's time point label, per the study, means: individuals recovered from natural SARS-CoV-2 infection. Library generation was performed with the immunoSEQ multiplex PCR assay. TCRdb limited this immuneACCESS table to in-frame rearrangements with V and J called. A share of clones is missing; checked studies link under half to unresolved V genes, and the rest is unexplained. The sample table shows fewer than 50,000 clones, and around 83% are seen once. The biggest ten clones account for around half of the sample. Sequenced here: peripheral blood, sampled after recovery from COVID-19. These TCRs come from a human donor who had recovered from COVID-19.

This chain joins TRBV27 and TRBJ1-1; 8 nucleotides line up with TRBD1. The CDR3 has 14 residues. CDR1 is MNHEY, CDR2 SMNVEV, per germline (reference sequence). Unmatched junction bases numbered 7, after V lost 10 bases and J lost 0 bases. Here the CDR3 reads CATSGQGLNTEAFF. The CDR3 DNA follows: TGTGCCACCTCCGGACAGGGATTGAACACTGAAGCTTTCTTT.

This chain's CDR3 is CASSPRQNTEAFF. In DNA, the CDR3 is TGTGCCAGCAGCCCCCGGCAGAACACTGAAGCTTTCTTT. The V and J genes are TRBV3-1 (or the pseudogene TRBV3-2) and TRBJ1-1; the D is unclear. Trimming left V 4 bases short and J 1 base short, with 7 bases between. Germline V gene sequence: CDR1 LGHDT, CDR2 YNNKEL (reference sequence). This CDR3 region has 13 residues.

The rearrangement links TRBV14 to TRBJ2-2, with TRBD2 identical over 8 bases. J lost 6 bases, V lost 7 bases, and 4 bases had no gene match. CDR3 size: 13 residues. Germline V CDR1 and CDR2: SGHDN, FVKESK. The CDR3 here is CASTGLAAGELFF. The CDR3 DNA reads TGTGCCAGCACCGGACTAGCAGCCGGGGAGCTGTTTTTT.

The rearrangement uses TRBV18 and TRBJ1-1; maybe TRBD1 (6 bases). CDR1 KGHSH and CDR2 LQKENI come from the germline V gene. The ends were cut back, 3 bases at V and 5 bases at J, with 10 bases in the middle. The CDR3 is 13 amino acids. The CDR3 nucleotides are TGTGCCAGCTCACCCGGGGGGCTAACTGAAGCTTTCTTT. It yields the protein CASSPGGLTEAFF.

V and J are TRBV6-5 and TRBJ1-4; 8 bases match TRBD1. CDR1 MNHEY and CDR2 SVGAGI come from the germline V gene. This CDR3 comprises 14 residues. V lost 6 bases and J lost 5; bases outside the gene matches: 5. CDR3: CASRADRENEKLFF. The CDR3 DNA sequence: TGTGCCAGCAGAGCGGACAGGGAAAATGAAAAACTGTTTTTT.

This clone has just one count. The rearrangement joins TRBV5-1 to TRBJ1-1, with D perhaps TRBD1 (5 bases). The germline V and J ends were trimmed by 0 bases and 9 bases, with 15 bases remaining between them. CDR1 SGHRS and CDR2 YFSETQ come from the germline V gene. The CDR3 loop spans 14 amino acids. The CDR3 spells CASSLAAGYFQAFF. In DNA form, the CDR3 reads TGCGCCAGCAGCTTGGCGGCAGGGTACTTCCAAGCTTTCTTT.

V and J are TRBV29-1 and TRBJ2-3; TRBD2 matches 7 bases. CDR3 length equals 14 residues. CDR1 is SQVTM and CDR2 is ANQGSEA in the germline V gene. J lost 5 bases, V lost 4 bases, and 9 bases had no gene match. CDR3: CSVVPGTTIDTQYF. CDR3 DNA: TGCAGCGTTGTGCCCGGGACTACAATAGATACGCAGTATTTT.

CDR3 protein: CAIIGQGARRVIEKLFF. In nucleotides, the CDR3 is TGTGCCATCATCGGACAGGGGGCAAGGAGAGTTATTGAAAAACTGTTTTTT. This chain joins TRBV10-3 and TRBJ1-4, with 11 bases that match TRBD1. Per germline, CDR1 ENHRY and CDR2 SYGVKD. The CDR3 is made up of 17 amino acids. Trimming cost V 7 bases and J 7 bases; bases outside gene matches: 14.

The CDR3 reads CASSPSQGVVAYGYTF. DNA for the CDR3: TGCGCCAGCAGCCCTTCCCAGGGGGTTGTTGCCTATGGCTACACCTTC. This chain links TRBV4-1 with TRBJ1-2; 7 bases map to TRBD1. Germline trimming cut 4 bases from V and 4 bases from J; bases unmatched to any gene: 12. This CDR3 is 16 amino acids long. Germline CDR1 and CDR2: MGHRA and YSYEKL.

This rearrangement joins TRBV21-1 to TRBJ1-3; no DNA check was done on the table's D call, TRBD1. TRBV21-1 is noted as a pseudogene. The CDR3 length is 18 residues. The CDR3 loop reads CASSKLEGQVPSGNTIYF. The CDR3, as DNA: TGTGCCAGCAGCAAATTGGAGGGACAGGTCCCCTCTGGAAACACCATATATTTT.

The chain employs TRBV7-2 and TRBJ2-7, with 8 bases lining up with TRBD2. V trimming: 6 bases; J trimming: 4 bases; junction bases outside the gene matches: 11. The CDR3 covers 15 residues. From germline, CDR1 is SGHTA and CDR2 FQGNSA. The CDR3 bases are TGTGCCAGCAGTCCCAGCGGGGGCCCTATTTACGAGCAGTACGTC. Amino acid sequence: CASSPSGGPIYEQYV.

The gene calls are TRBV19 and TRBJ2-3, with a tentative D call TRBD1 (5 bases). The CDR3 runs to 13 residues. Trimming shortened V by 7 bases and J by 6 bases, and 14 bases separated the two germline ends. CDR1 is LNHDA, CDR2 SQIVND, per germline (reference sequence). CDR3 DNA: TGTGCCAGTAACCACAGGTGGGGTGATACGCAGTATTTT. Its protein product is CASNHRWGDTQYF.

The chain recombines TRBV5-4 with TRBJ2-7, with a weak D call TRBD1 (6 bases). Germline loops: CDR1 SGHNT, CDR2 YYREEE (reference sequence). The V end was cut by 3 bases, the J end by 2 bases, with 9 bases between. The CDR3 length is 13 residues. CDR3 loop: CASSYNRAYEQYV. CDR3 DNA: TGTGCCAGCAGCTACAACAGGGCCTACGAGCAGTACGTC.

The rearrangement joins TRBV5-1 to TRBJ2-6; D remains unclear. The V end was cut by 0 bases, the J end by 2 bases, with 6 bases between. The CDR3 has 15 amino acids. CDR1 is SGHRS, CDR2 YFSETQ, per germline. This CDR3 reads CASSLGLPGANVLTF. The CDR3 nucleotides are TGCGCCAGCAGCTTGGGTCTCCCTGGGGCCAACGTCCTGACTTTC.

This clone was detected a few times. This sequence joins TRBV4-2 and TRBJ1-6, with a possible D match to TRBD1 (5 bases). Trimming removed 3 bases from V and 3 bases from J, with 12 bases in between. CDR3 length: 16 residues. Germline V CDR1 and CDR2: LGHNA, YNFKEQ. In DNA, the CDR3 is TGTGCCAGCAGCCAGAACGCGGGACTCTATAATTCACCCCTCCACTTT. It codes for CASSQNAGLYNSPLHF.